This is a list of T cell receptor beta chains from one sample in a study of shared clonotypes between healthy human individuals. Repertoires were generated with immunoSEQ multiplex PCR, while TCRdb's copy carries only in-frame clones and drops some. The sample has about 660,000 clones; roughly 70% are singletons. The sample taken for sequencing was memory CD4+ T cells sorted from blood. Every receptor here comes from a woman aged 25 to 45 in good health. Both conserved end residues are part of each CDR3. D genes are given only for firm matches. Some rows have no size entry. The others give once, few or many, or a class for an expanded clone.

clone_size,j_call,v_call,d_call,cdr3_nt,cdr3_aa
-,TRBJ2-3,TRBV5-6,TRBD2,TGTGCCAGCAGCCGCGGCCCTCTAGCGGGAGGAGGAACAGATACGCAGTATTTT,CASSRGPLAGGGTDTQYF
few,TRBJ1-1,TRBV19,TRBD1,TGTGCCAGTGCACGGTCGTTCGGACAGGGGCGCTATGAAGCTTTCTTT,CASARSFGQGRYEAFF
-,TRBJ2-1,TRBV28,TRBD2,TGTGCCAGCAGTTCCGGTGGACTAGCGGGACCTTACAATGAGCAGTTCTTC,CASSSGGLAGPYNEQFF
-,TRBJ1-5,TRBV6-4,-,TGTGCCAGCAGTGCGGAGGTGAATCAGCCCCAGCATTTT,CASSAEVNQPQHF
-,TRBJ2-5,TRBV28,-,TGTGCCAGCAGTTTAGGGAGTGCGGGCCCCCCCGACCAAGAGACCCAGTACTTC,CASSLGSAGPPDQETQYF
-,TRBJ2-1,TRBV18,TRBD2,TGTGCCAGCTCACCGTGGACTAGCGGGAGTGATGAGCAGTTCTTC,CASSPWTSGSDEQFF
-,TRBJ1-1,TRBV5-6,-,TGTGCCAGCAGCGCGACTCGGAACACTGAAGCTTTCTTT,CASSATRNTEAFF
-,TRBJ2-1,TRBV10-3,-,TGTGCCATCGGAAGGACTTCCTTGGAGCAGTTCTTC,CAIGRTSLEQFF
few,TRBJ2-3,TRBV28,TRBD1,TGTGCCAGCAGTGGGTGGACAGGAGAAGATACGCAGTATTTT,CASSGWTGEDTQYF
-,TRBJ1-1,TRBV5-6,-,TGTGCCAGCAGCTTGGGGCGGACGAACACTGAAGCTTTCTTT,CASSLGRTNTEAFF
-,TRBJ2-1,TRBV7-7,TRBD2,TGTGCCAGCAGCCCAAGCGGGATAAATAATGAGCAGTTCTTC,CASSPSGINNEQFF
-,TRBJ2-3,TRBV5-1,-,TGCGCCAGCAGCTTGGGGGCTAGCTCAGATACGCAGTATTTT,CASSLGASSDTQYF
once,TRBJ1-2,TRBV30,TRBD1,TGTGCCTGGAGCGGGACAGGGGGAATTGGCTACACCTTC,CAWSGTGGIGYTF
few,TRBJ2-7,TRBV18,TRBD2,TGTGCCAGCTCGTCTTCTAGCGGGAGTGGAAACGAGCAGTACTTC,CASSSSSGSGNEQYF
-,TRBJ2-3,TRBV13,TRBD2,TGTGCCAGCAGCCCTGAAGCGGGAGTAATCTCAGATACGCAGTATTTT,CASSPEAGVISDTQYF
few,TRBJ2-7,TRBV15,-,TGTGCCACCAGCAGACCATCGGCTCCAAGGGGCGAGCAGTACTTC,CATSRPSAPRGEQYF
-,TRBJ2-7,TRBV30,-,TGTGCCTGGAGTCTTGTCGGGGGGCACTCCTACGAGCAGTACTTC,CAWSLVGGHSYEQYF
-,TRBJ1-3,TRBV5-4,TRBD1,TGTGCCAGCAGCTTGGACAGGGGCTCTGGAAACACCATATATTTT,CASSLDRGSGNTIYF
once,TRBJ2-2,TRBV19,-,TGTGCCAGTAGTATATTCGGTGGAAGTATCACCGGGGAGCTGTTTTTT,CASSIFGGSITGELFF
-,TRBJ1-1,TRBV5-1,-,TGCGCCAGCAGCGAGTTGGCGCCAAGGGACACTGAAGCTTTCTTT,CASSELAPRDTEAFF
-,TRBJ1-5,TRBV30,TRBD1,TGTGCCTGGAGTGGGTTGGGACAGGGAAGCAATCAGCCCCAGCATTTT,CAWSGLGQGSNQPQHF
-,TRBJ2-7,TRBV5-1,TRBD1,TGCGCCAGCAGCTCCGCGGGACAGGGGAGCTCCTACGAGCAGTACTTC,CASSSAGQGSSYEQYF
-,TRBJ2-7,TRBV19,-,TGTGCCAGTAGGCCCCGGGCCCTGAGGTTC,CASRPRALRF
few,TRBJ2-1,TRBV11-2,-,TGTGCCAGCAGCTTAGTGGGCTCCCGGACGAATGAGCAGTTCTTC,CASSLVGSRTNEQFF
-,TRBJ1-2,TRBV4-1,TRBD1,TGCGCCAGCAGCCAATCCCAGGGGGCGTATGGCTACACCTTC,CASSQSQGAYGYTF
-,TRBJ1-2,TRBV28,TRBD1,TGTGCCAGCAGCCCGGGACAGGGGGGAGGCTACACCTTC,CASSPGQGGGYTF
-,TRBJ1-3,TRBV7-8,-,TGTGCCAGCAGCCTCCGACCCGAGGCTGGAAACACCATATATTTT,CASSLRPEAGNTIYF
-,TRBJ2-3,TRBV6-1,TRBD2,TGTGCCAGCAGTATAGCGGGAGGTACAGATACGCAGTATTTT,CASSIAGGTDTQYF
-,TRBJ1-2,TRBV11-2,-,TGTGCCAGCAGCTTAGGATCAGGAAAGCTGGATGGCTACACCTTC,CASSLGSGKLDGYTF
-,TRBJ2-1,TRBV2,-,TGTGCCAGGGGACGGGGTAGCTCCTACAATGAGCAGTTCTTC,CARGRGSSYNEQFF
-,TRBJ1-5,TRBV25-1,TRBD1,TGTGCCAGCAGTGAATCGACAGGGGATAGCAATCAGCCCCAGCATTTT,CASSESTGDSNQPQHF
once,TRBJ2-7,TRBV30,-,TGTGCCTGGAGTGTACAGGGTTCCGAGCAGTACTTC,CAWSVQGSEQYF
-,TRBJ2-2,TRBV5-1,TRBD1,TGCGCCAGCAGCTTCCAGGGGGCGCAGACCGGGGAGCTGTTTTTT,CASSFQGAQTGELFF
few,TRBJ1-5,TRBV6-1,-,TGTGCCAGCAGTGGCGGGAACAATCAGCCCCAGCATTTT,CASSGGNNQPQHF
-,TRBJ2-5,TRBV5-1,-,TGCGCCAGCAGCTTGGAAGGCGGGGAGACCCAGTACTTC,CASSLEGGETQYF
-,TRBJ1-1,TRBV5-1,-,TGCGCCAGCAGCCCACGGACGGATAGAGGCACTGAAGCTTTCTTT,CASSPRTDRGTEAFF